This entry features one TCR beta chain sequence. Its matching antigen is unknown. This sample is part of a study of neoadjuvant anti-PD-1 for oral cavity cancer. Across the whole study: Around day 43, patients without progression received a fourth nivolumab dose before surgery. The study, taken as a whole, reports: TCR analyses covered only a few patients per response group. Higher pretreatment Treg/Th17 ratios tracked higher pretreatment blood clonality. Post-nivolumab, blood T cell clonality was significantly elevated in non-responders.

Time point in this sample: after neoadjuvant nivolumab, at surgical resection. The CDR3 has 15 residues. Per germline, CDR1 LGHNA and CDR2 YSLEER. V trimming: 4 bases; J trimming: 3 bases; junction bases outside the gene matches: 6. Sequencing used immunoSEQ multiplex PCR; TCRdb keeps in-frame clones, though not all of them. The sample includes around 8,900 clones, 70% of them seen just once. The chain has TRBV4-3 and TRBJ2-7, with 10 bases lining up with TRBD1. Sequenced here: PBMCs, sampled after nivolumab (anti-PD-1) treatment. The clonotype comes from a person aged 40 to 85 with oral cavity squamous cell carcinoma. The CDR3 sequence: CASSRLGTGDYEQYF. CDR3 DNA sequence: TGCGCCAGCAGCCGCCTGGGGACAGGGGACTACGAGCAGTACTTC.